These T cell receptor beta chains were read from a single sample in a study of cytomegalovirus exposure and HLA in healthy donors. Libraries were prepared by immunoSEQ multiplex PCR; TCRdb keeps only in-frame clonotypes and omits some of them. The repertoire includes roughly 90,000 clones, approximately 90% of them detected once, and roughly 2.2% sits in the top ten. The sample taken for sequencing was PBMCs. These receptors were taken from a man aged 18 to 30 in good health and CMV-seronegative. Both conserved end residues are part of each CDR3. A D gene is named only where the DNA matches it firmly. Clone size, where shown, is once, few, many, or a class for clones that have expanded.

CDR3 protein	CDR3 DNA	clone size	V gene	J gene	D gene
CASSPRDRGNTEAFF	TGTGCCAGCAGCCCAAGGGACAGAGGGAACACTGAAGCTTTCTTT	-	TRBV9	TRBJ1-1	TRBD1
CASSLPSDNEQFF	TGTGCCAGCAGCTTACCTTCGGACAATGAGCAGTTCTTC	once	TRBV7-2	TRBJ2-1	-
CASRTNRQGCGYTF	TGTGCCAGCAGGACCAACCGACAGGGGTGTGGCTACACCTTC	-	TRBV28	TRBJ1-2	TRBD1
CASSKGQLNNSPLHF	TGTGCCAGCAGCAAGGGACAGTTGAATAATTCACCCCTCCACTTT	-	TRBV7-2	TRBJ1-6	TRBD1
CASSSQRGSYNEQFF	TGTGCCAGCAGTTCACAGCGGGGGTCCTACAATGAGCAGTTCTTC	-	TRBV5-4	TRBJ2-1	TRBD2
CASSRQTVGNTEAFF	TGTGCCAGCAGCCGACAGACAGTAGGAAACACTGAAGCTTTCTTT	-	TRBV4-2	TRBJ1-1	-
CASSSKPGGDGYTF	TGTGCCAGCAGTAGTAAACCGGGGGGCGATGGCTACACCTTC	-	TRBV27	TRBJ1-2	-
CASSPREKGTGYIPYEQYF	TGTGCCAGCTCACCACGGGAAAAAGGGACAGGTTACATTCCCTACGAGCAGTACTTC	-	TRBV18	TRBJ2-7	TRBD1
CASSPPRILAGGPWGRDTQYF	TGTGCCAGCAGCCCGCCTAGAATTTTAGCGGGAGGGCCGTGGGGCAGAGATACGCAGTATTTT	-	TRBV4-2	TRBJ2-3	TRBD2
CASARGDYGYTF	TGTGCCAGTGCCCGGGGGGATTATGGCTACACCTTC	-	TRBV7-2	TRBJ1-2	-
CASSEQTGSTDTQYF	TGTGCCAGCAGCGAGCAAACAGGGAGCACAGATACGCAGTATTTT	-	TRBV7-9	TRBJ2-3	-
CASRETGANTGELFF	TGTGCCAGCAGAGAGACAGGCGCGAACACCGGGGAGCTGTTTTTT	-	TRBV6-6	TRBJ2-2	-
CASRGWGLAGGSTDTQYF	TGTGCCAGCCGGGGTTGGGGACTAGCGGGAGGGAGCACAGATACGCAGTATTTT	once	TRBV27	TRBJ2-3	TRBD2
CASRQGQGNQPQHF	TGTGCCAGCAGGCAGGGGCAGGGCAATCAGCCCCAGCATTTT	-	TRBV6-5	TRBJ1-5	-
CASSQVSGRIGELFF	TGTGCCAGCAGCCAAGTTAGCGGGAGGATAGGGGAGCTGTTTTTT	few	TRBV4-2	TRBJ2-2	TRBD2
CSVMTAGNPTNEKLFF	TGCAGCGTGATGACAGCGGGGAACCCAACTAATGAAAAACTGTTTTTT	-	TRBV29-1	TRBJ1-4	-
CASSYSHRAVTGELFF	TGTGCCAGCAGTTACTCGCACAGGGCGGTGACCGGGGAGCTGTTTTTT	-	TRBV6-6	TRBJ2-2	-
CASSARDSSTDTQYF	TGCGCCAGCAGCGCACGGGACAGCTCCACAGATACGCAGTATTTT	-	TRBV5-1	TRBJ2-3	TRBD1
CASTAPGRRSNQPQHF	TGTGCCAGTACCGCCCCAGGGCGGAGAAGCAATCAGCCCCAGCATTTT	-	TRBV19	TRBJ1-5	-
CASSPGNHRGPGTNEKLFF	TGCGCCAGCAGCCCCGGGAATCACAGGGGGCCGGGTACTAATGAAAAACTGTTTTTT	-	TRBV4-1	TRBJ1-4	TRBD1
CASSPPGWASGGNQPQHF	TGTGCCAGCTCACCACCCGGGTGGGCCTCCGGGGGCAATCAGCCCCAGCATTTT	-	TRBV18	TRBJ1-5	-
CASSLVVGLEQYF	TGCGCCAGCAGCTTGGTCGTGGGGCTCGAGCAGTACTTC	-	TRBV5-1	TRBJ2-7	-
CASSRRQGSTEAFF	TGTGCCAGCTCACGACGACAGGGATCCACTGAAGCTTTCTTT	-	TRBV18	TRBJ1-1	TRBD1
CASSYSGLEGREQFF	TGTGCCAGCAGTTACTCTGGACTAGAGGGGCGGGAGCAGTTCTTC	-	TRBV6-5	TRBJ2-1	TRBD2
CASSLGQQVYYGYTF	TGTGCCAGCTCATTGGGACAGCAAGTATACTATGGCTACACCTTC	-	TRBV18	TRBJ1-2	TRBD1
CASRGRPGGGQGSTGELFF	TGTGCCAGTAGAGGAAGACCCGGCGGGGGACAGGGGAGCACCGGGGAGCTGTTTTTT	-	TRBV19	TRBJ2-2	TRBD1
CASSAEQGSYNEQFF	TGTGCCAGCAGTGCTGAACAGGGGTCCTACAATGAGCAGTTCTTC	-	TRBV6-1	TRBJ2-1	TRBD1
CSARDGRERLF	TGCAGTGCTAGAGATGGGAGGGAGAGGCTCTTT	-	TRBV20-1	TRBJ1-1	-
CASSLRREMWNEQFF	TGTGCCAGCAGTTTACGGCGGGAGATGTGGAATGAGCAGTTCTTC	-	TRBV27	TRBJ2-1	TRBD2
CASSYSPFADTQYF	TGTGCCAGCAGTTACTCCCCGTTCGCAGATACGCAGTATTTT	-	TRBV6-5	TRBJ2-3	-
CASSQVKIVGEIYGLFF	TGCGCCAGCAGCCAAGTCAAGATAGTCGGGGAAATTTATGGACTGTTTTTT	-	TRBV4-1	TRBJ1-4	-
CASSQTRAYEQYF	TGTGCCAGCAGTCAAACTAGGGCCTACGAGCAGTACTTC	-	TRBV27	TRBJ2-7	-
CASSVALSSYNEQFF	TGTGCCAGCAGCGTAGCCCTGAGCTCCTACAATGAGCAGTTCTTC	-	TRBV9	TRBJ2-1	-
CASSYSDRGSYNEQFF	TGTGCCAGCAGTTACTCGGACAGGGGATCCTACAATGAGCAGTTCTTC	-	TRBV6-5	TRBJ2-1	TRBD1
CASSRGERDEQFF	TGCGCCAGCAGCCGCGGGGAACGCGATGAGCAGTTCTTC	-	TRBV4-1	TRBJ2-1	-
CASSGRPGLAGGPYQYTGELFF	TGTGCCAGCAGTGGACGACCGGGACTAGCGGGAGGCCCCTATCAATACACCGGGGAGCTGTTTTTT	-	TRBV27	TRBJ2-2	TRBD2
CASSLMGLAVSYEQYF	TGTGCCAGCAGCCTCATGGGACTAGCGGTCTCCTACGAGCAGTACTTC	-	TRBV4-2	TRBJ2-7	TRBD2
CASGSGTRGTDTQYF	TGTGCTAGTGGTTCCGGGACTAGGGGCACAGATACGCAGTATTTT	-	TRBV12-5	TRBJ2-3	TRBD2
CASSKAVGDRDNYNEQFF	TGTGCCAGCAGCAAAGCGGTTGGGGACAGGGATAACTACAATGAGCAGTTCTTC	-	TRBV21-1	TRBJ2-1	-
CASLLTGFQETQYF	TGTGCCAGCCTATTAACAGGTTTCCAAGAGACCCAGTACTTC	-	TRBV6-6	TRBJ2-5	-
CASSPWEGNTIYF	TGCGCCAGCAGCCCCTGGGAGGGAAACACCATATATTTT	-	TRBV4-3	TRBJ1-3	-
CASSSHTGTSRLAKNIQYF	TGTGCCAGCAGCTCTCATACCGGGACATCACGACTAGCCAAAAACATTCAGTACTTC	-	TRBV27	TRBJ2-4	-
CASSVMIRDRGAGANVLTF	TGTGCCAGCAGCGTTATGATCCGGGACAGGGGGGCTGGGGCCAACGTCCTGACTTTC	-	TRBV7-8	TRBJ2-6	TRBD1
CAISEDPPDRVKNIQYF	TGTGCCATCAGTGAGGACCCCCCGGACAGGGTGAAAAACATTCAGTACTTC	-	TRBV10-3	TRBJ2-4	TRBD1
CASSEFRAGEQYF	TGTGCCAGCAGTGAATTTCGGGCGGGTGAGCAGTACTTC	-	TRBV25-1	TRBJ2-5	-
CAWSDGSFNEQFF	TGTGCCTGGAGTGATGGGAGTTTCAATGAGCAGTTCTTC	-	TRBV30	TRBJ2-1	-
CASRGLSGGDYGYTF	TGCGCCAGCAGAGGATTATCGGGGGGAGACTATGGCTACACCTTC	-	TRBV5-1	TRBJ1-2	-
CASSSPQGRTGNSPLHF	TGTGCCAGCAGCTCCCCACAGGGTAGAACTGGGAATTCACCCCTCCACTTT	-	TRBV5-6	TRBJ1-6	-
CAWSVTLPWGNQPQHF	TGTGCCTGGAGTGTTACACTACCCTGGGGCAATCAGCCCCAGCATTTT	-	TRBV30	TRBJ1-5	-
CAISEATPSGLSYNEQFF	TGTGCCATCAGTGAGGCCACTCCTAGCGGACTCTCCTACAATGAGCAGTTCTTC	-	TRBV10-3	TRBJ2-1	TRBD2
CASSLRGEQYF	TGTGCCAGCAGCTTAAGGGGTGAGCAGTACTTC	-	TRBV7-9	TRBJ2-7	-
CASRNGGAFLPNTEAFF	TGTGCCAGCCGAAATGGGGGGGCCTTTTTACCCAACACTGAAGCTTTCTTT	few	TRBV19	TRBJ1-1	-
CASSPEVDYEQYF	TGTGCCAGCAGCCCCGAGGTAGACTACGAGCAGTACTTC	-	TRBV7-9	TRBJ2-7	-
CASSRWGVDGELFF	TGTGCCAGCAGCCGATGGGGCGTGGACGGGGAGCTGTTTTTT	-	TRBV7-3	TRBJ2-2	-